These 23 T cell receptor beta chains share one sample of origin, sequenced in a study of response to subunit inactivated influenza vaccine. TCRdb used MiXCR to reprocess the RT-PCR reads, holding one entry per CDR3 protein. The sample shows roughly 670,000 distinct CDR3 sequences, around 15% of them seen only once. The sequenced sample was PBMCs from blood, obtained 14 to 15 days before vaccination. Source of these receptors: a man aged 50-60 years who received an inactivated influenza vaccine.

The rearrangement joins TRBV6-6 to TRBJ1-1; D is undetermined. This CDR3 has 13 amino acids. Deletions cut 0 bases from V and 1 base from J, with 3 bases between. Germline values: CDR1 MNHNY, CDR2 SVGAGI (reference sequence). Here the CDR3 reads CASSYSQNTEAFF. The CDR3 nucleotides read TGTGCCAGCAGTTACTCCCAGAACACTGAAGCTTTCTTT.

The gene calls are TRBV5-6 and TRBJ1-5; D is possibly TRBD1 (5 bases). The V gene's germline CDR1 is SGHDT and CDR2 YYEEEE. The germline V and J ends were trimmed by 4 bases and 3 bases, with 11 bases remaining between them. CDR3 size: 14 residues. The CDR3 sequence is CASSLGRNNQPQHF. CDR3 bases: TGTGCCAGCAGCCTGGGACGGAACAATCAGCCCCAGCATTTT.

The V gene is TRBV12-3 or TRBV12-4, the J gene TRBJ2-7, with D maybe TRBD2 (6 bases). This CDR3 is 11 amino acids long. The V end was cut by 6 bases, the J end by 6 bases, with 9 bases between. The CDR3: CASRGTFEQYF. Written as DNA, the CDR3 is TGTGCCAGCAGGGGGACTTTCGAGCAGTACTTC.

This clonotype turned up a few times. Here the CDR3 reads CASSFSSEYEQYF. Here the CDR3 DNA reads TGTGCCAGCAGTTTCTCAAGTGAGTACGAGCAGTACTTC. The chain has TRBV27 and TRBJ2-7; D not certain. This CDR3 has 13 residues. CDR1 is MNHEY, CDR2 SMNVEV, per germline (reference sequence). V lost 3 bases and J 4 bases, leaving 10 bases between the germline ends.

This clonotype was recorded at least ten times. This CDR3 is CASSLTGREKLFF. In DNA form, the CDR3 reads TGTGCCAGCAGTTTGACGGGGAGGGAAAAACTGTTTTTT. V usage is TRBV12-3 or TRBV12-4 and J usage is TRBJ1-4; D gene unclear. This CDR3 is 13 amino acids long. The ends were cut back, 3 bases at V and 8 bases at J, with 10 bases in the middle.

In the case of this clonotype: At one boundary the junction diverges from the germline segment, which might be a read error. The CDR3 nucleotides are TGTGCTAGCAGCTTAGATCTGGGTTCCTACAATGAGCAGTTCTTC. It is translated as CASSLDLGSYNEQFF. The chain recombines TRBV7-7 with TRBJ2-1; unclear D gene. CDR3 length equals 15 residues. Germline V CDR1 and CDR2: SSHAT, FNYEAQ (reference sequence).

This clonotype was detected ten times or more. V usage is TRBV20-1 and J usage is TRBJ2-3; D gene uncertain. The germline V gene has CDR1 DFQATT and CDR2 SNEGSKA (reference sequence). The length of the CDR3 is 12 residues. The germline V and J ends were trimmed by 3 bases and 2 bases, with 6 bases remaining between them. The CDR3 loop reads CSASQTTDTQYF. The CDR3 DNA is TGCAGTGCTAGCCAGACCACAGATACGCAGTATTTT.

This clonotype was counted many times. The chain recombines TRBV12-3 or TRBV12-4 with TRBJ2-5; possibly TRBD1 for D (5 bases). The CDR3 loop spans 14 amino acids. V dropped 0 bases and J dropped 3 bases, with 8 bases sitting between them. The CDR3 DNA reads TGTGCCAGCAGTTTAGCTCAGGGAAAAGAGACCCAGTACTTC. Residues: CASSLAQGKETQYF.

Points on this clonotype: This may be a read error: a much more frequent sequence differs by one nucleotide. The gene calls are TRBV4-1 and TRBJ2-7; no reliable D call. Germline V gene sequence: CDR1 MGHRA, CDR2 YSYEKL. Trimming took 0 bases from V and 2 from J, leaving 5 bases between them. This CDR3 has 13 residues. The CDR3 nucleotides read TGCGCCAGCAGCCAAGAGCCCACCTACGAGCAGTACTTC. This gives the protein CASSQEPTYEQYF.

This clonotype was seen at least ten times. The CDR3: CSARQPSGRDNEQFF. Here the CDR3 DNA reads TGCAGTGCTAGGCAACCTAGCGGGAGGGACAATGAGCAGTTCTTC. The V call is TRBV20-1, the J call TRBJ2-1, with TRBD2 matching 12 bases. The length of the CDR3 is 15 residues. Trimming cost V 3 bases and J 5 bases; bases outside gene matches: 5. The V gene's germline CDR1 is DFQATT and CDR2 SNEGSKA (reference sequence).

J is TRBJ2-7 and V is TRBV27; the D is unclear. Between the trimmed V and J ends, which lost 0 bases and 6 bases, there was a span of 12 bases. Per germline, CDR1 MNHEY and CDR2 SMNVEV (reference sequence). This CDR3 is built from 14 residues. The chain's CDR3 is CASSLSIRGGEQYF. CDR3 bases: TGTGCCAGCAGTTTATCGATAAGAGGCGGCGAGCAGTACTTC.

This clonotype was counted at least ten times. The V gene is TRBV7-2, the J gene TRBJ2-1; 11 nucleotides align to TRBD2. V was clipped by 4 bases and J by 7 bases; unmatched bases: 6. The CDR3 runs to 15 residues. The germline gives CDR1 SGHTA, CDR2 FQGNSA. CDR3 coding DNA: TGTGCCAGCAGCTCCTTAGCGGGAGGGTCAAATGAGCAGTTCTTC. Residues: CASSSLAGGSNEQFF.

The chain uses TRBV12-3 or TRBV12-4 and TRBJ1-2, with TRBD1 as a possible D gene (5 bases). CDR3 length: 15 residues. V was pared by 2 bases and J by 4 bases, with 14 bases between. In DNA form, the CDR3 reads TGTGCCAGCAGTTTACCCTCCCAGGGTGGCTATGGCTACACCTTC. Translation gives CASSLPSQGGYGYTF.

This chain connects TRBV5-1 to TRBJ2-3, with D tentatively TRBD2 (6 bases). V shed 0 bases and J shed 4 bases, with 18 bases lying between them. The CDR3 runs to 17 residues. The germline CDR1 and CDR2 sequences are SGHRS and YFSETQ. The CDR3 protein is CASSLGRDRVSSDTQYF. The DNA for the CDR3 is TGCGCCAGCAGCTTGGGGCGGGACCGGGTTTCTTCAGATACGCAGTATTTT.

The chain links TRBV10-3 to TRBJ1-4; TRBD1 matches at 9 bases. The germline V gene encodes CDR1 ENHRY and CDR2 SYGVKD. The trim removed 3 bases at V and 8 bases at J, leaving 7 bases unmatched. The CDR3 consists of 15 residues. This CDR3 reads CAISDQDRGGEKLFF. For the CDR3, the DNA is TGTGCCATCAGTGATCAGGACAGGGGAGGCGAAAAACTGTTTTTT.

This chain connects TRBV25-1 to TRBJ2-7, with TRBD1 matching over 9 bases. The V gene end was trimmed by 4 bases and the J gene end by 3 bases; junction bases not matched to a gene: 10. Germline loops: CDR1 MGHDK, CDR2 SYGVNS. CDR3 size: 16 residues. The CDR3 DNA reads as TGTGCCAGCAGTGCGACCCTGGGACAGGGAGACTACGAGCAGTACTTC. As protein: CASSATLGQGDYEQYF.

The gene calls are TRBV19 and TRBJ2-7; no firm D call. Trimming removed 3 bases from V and 3 bases from J, with 12 bases in between. Germline assignment: CDR1 LNHDA and CDR2 SQIVND (reference sequence). The CDR3 is 14 residues long. Here the CDR3 reads CASSMLGPRYEQYF. The CDR3 DNA reads TGTGCCAGTAGTATGTTGGGTCCACGCTACGAGCAGTACTTC.

This clonotype was recorded many times. At one of its ends the junction is not consistent with the germline gene, which may arise from a read error. The J gene is TRBJ2-6, the V gene TRBV7-7; D remains ambiguous. The CDR3 is made up of 14 amino acids. CDR1 SSHAT and CDR2 FNYEAQ come from the germline V gene (reference sequence). CDR3 amino acids: CASSLISGANVLTF. CDR3 sequence (DNA): TGTGCTAGCAGCTTGATATCAGGGGCCAACGTCCTGACTTTC.

This clonotype was counted between two and nine times. The chain is built from TRBV7-3 and TRBJ2-5; tentative D call: TRBD2 (5 bases). Between the trimmed V and J ends, which lost 3 bases and 1 base, there was a span of 12 bases. This CDR3 spans 15 amino acids. Germline V gene sequence: CDR1 SGHTA, CDR2 FQGTGA. CDR3 sequence: CASSFGASLQETQYF. The CDR3 DNA follows: TGTGCCAGCAGCTTCGGAGCTAGCCTCCAAGAGACCCAGTACTTC.

This rearrangement joins TRBV27 to TRBJ2-5; D tentatively fits TRBD1 or TRBD2 (5 bases each). V lost 6 bases to trimming and J lost 1 base, with 9 bases between them. Germline lookup yields CDR1 MNHEY and CDR2 SMNVEV (reference sequence). CDR3 length equals 13 residues. The CDR3 loop is CASSWDGQETQYF. In DNA, the CDR3 is TGTGCCAGCAGCTGGGACGGCCAAGAGACCCAGTACTTC.

This clonotype was detected only a few times. The junction shows a germline mismatch at one end, possibly a read error. This chain connects TRBV7-9 to TRBJ1-5; 7 bases are a match to TRBD1. The germline V gene has CDR1 SEHNR and CDR2 FQNEAQ (reference sequence). This CDR3 is 15 amino acids long. CDR3: CASSLGQGGNHPQHF. The CDR3, as DNA: TGTGCCAGCAGCTTAGGACAGGGCGGCAATCACCCCCAGCATTTT.

V and J are TRBV11-2 and TRBJ2-7; 8 bases line up with TRBD2. V was clipped by 5 bases and J by 3 bases; unmatched bases: 9. CDR3 size: 15 residues. Germline V CDR1 and CDR2: SGHAT, FQNNGV. The CDR3 region has the DNA TGTGCCAGCAGCACCGCGCGGGCGGGGGGCTACGAGCAGTACTTC. It specifies CASSTARAGGYEQYF.

This chain links TRBV3-1 with TRBJ2-1; maybe TRBD2 (6 bases). CDR1 is LGHDT, CDR2 YNNKEL, per germline (reference sequence). The CDR3 contains 15 residues. The ends were cut back, 5 bases at V and 5 bases at J, with 16 bases in the middle. The CDR3 DNA sequence: TGTGCCAGCAGCGCGACTAGGACTACCCACAATGAGCAGTTCTTC. Its translation: CASSATRTTHNEQFF.